The T cell receptor beta chain under discussion was sequenced for a study of Graves' ophthalmopathy and Graves' hyperthyroidism. Amplified material comprised TCR beta CDR3 regions derived from RNA transcripts. The authors performed first-round RT-PCR with HTBI primers and then a second-round multiplex PCR. TCRdb re-called the multiplex PCR reads with MiXCR, one entry per CDR3 protein. The sample shows about 480,000 distinct CDR3 sequences, about an eighth of them seen only once. Study findings and constraints: Blood shared most expanded thyroid clonotypes above 0.001 frequency.

This clonotype was observed at least ten times. The antigen remains undetermined. The V and J ends lost 3 bases and 6 bases respectively, with 15 bases between them. This CDR3 spans 16 amino acids. Specimen: blood. This chain links TRBV12-3 or TRBV12-4 with TRBJ1-6; D might be TRBD1 (6 bases). The clonotype comes from a woman aged 30 to 39 with Graves' ophthalmopathy. DNA of the CDR3: TGTGCCAGCAGTTTGAGGGTCGGAGGGGGTAATTCACCCCTCCACTTT. It is translated as CASSLRVGGGNSPLHF.